This TCR beta chain was recorded in a study of regulatory T cells in long-lasting Graves disease. Looking at the study overall: Graves' patients diagnosed newly had used antithyroid drugs under 3 months.

This clonotype was seen only a few times. Antigen specificity is unknown. TCR beta libraries were built with iRepertoire HTBI primers and Arm-PCR of CDR3 regions. TCRdb ran MiXCR on the multiplex PCR reads and lists one entry per CDR3 protein. This sample has about 560,000 distinct CDR3 sequences, with about 16% found just once. Time point defined: newly diagnosed GD, antithyroid drugs for less than 3 months. Construction of the TCR library relied on RNA isolated from PBMCs. Study results and limitations: Less diverse TCR repertoires were seen in persistent Graves' patients than in newly diagnosed ones.

Separately, the same data were catalogued under a study of T cells in Graves' hyperthyroidism and ophthalmopathy. This second study says: Stable hyperthyroidism was separated from ophthalmopathy by a model based on 13 V-J features. Ophthalmopathy got predicted by the model a median around 6.8 months before its onset.

This TCR was sampled from a man aged 18 to 29 with Graves disease. The sequencing used peripheral blood mononuclear cells (PBMCs), collected at new diagnosis, from a patient treated with antithyroid drugs.

CDR3 in amino acids: CASSIQGGNNEQFF. The CDR3 coding sequence is TGTGCCAGCAGTATCCAAGGGGGCAACAATGAGCAGTTCTTC. The V call is TRBV28, the J call TRBJ2-1; 7 nucleotides match TRBD1. The trim removed 5 bases at V and 5 bases at J, leaving 6 bases unmatched. There are 14 residues in the CDR3. CDR1 MDHEN and CDR2 SYDVKM come from the germline V gene.